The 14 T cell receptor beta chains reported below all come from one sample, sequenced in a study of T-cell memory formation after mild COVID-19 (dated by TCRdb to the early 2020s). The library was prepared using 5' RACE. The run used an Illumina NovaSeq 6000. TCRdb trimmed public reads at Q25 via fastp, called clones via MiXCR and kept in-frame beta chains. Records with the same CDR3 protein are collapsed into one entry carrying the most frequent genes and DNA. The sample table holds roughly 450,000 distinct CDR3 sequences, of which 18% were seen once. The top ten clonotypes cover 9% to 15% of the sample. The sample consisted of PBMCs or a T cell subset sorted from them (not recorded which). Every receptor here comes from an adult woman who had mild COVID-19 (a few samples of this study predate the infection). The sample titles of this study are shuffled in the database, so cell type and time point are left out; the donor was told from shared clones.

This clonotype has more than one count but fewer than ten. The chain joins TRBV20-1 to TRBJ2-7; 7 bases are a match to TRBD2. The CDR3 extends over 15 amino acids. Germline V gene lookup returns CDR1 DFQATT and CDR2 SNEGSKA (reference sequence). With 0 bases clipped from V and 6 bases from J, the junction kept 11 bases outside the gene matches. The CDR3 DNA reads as TGCAGTGCTAGAGATCTAAAAGGGGAGGGCAGCGAGCAGTACTTC. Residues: CSARDLKGEGSEQYF.

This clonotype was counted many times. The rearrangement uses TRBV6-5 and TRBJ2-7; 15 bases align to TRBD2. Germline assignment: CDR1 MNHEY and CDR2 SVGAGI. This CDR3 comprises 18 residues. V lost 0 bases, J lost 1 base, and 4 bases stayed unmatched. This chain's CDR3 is CASSYSGTSGRHSYEQYF. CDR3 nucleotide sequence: TGTGCCAGCAGTTACTCAGGGACTAGCGGGAGGCATTCCTACGAGCAGTACTTC.

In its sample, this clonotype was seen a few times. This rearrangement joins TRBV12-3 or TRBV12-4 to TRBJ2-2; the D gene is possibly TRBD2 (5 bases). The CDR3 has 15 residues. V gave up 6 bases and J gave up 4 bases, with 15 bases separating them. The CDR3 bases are TGTGCCAGCAGCCAGGACCACAGCGGCACCGGGGAGCTGTTTTTT. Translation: CASSQDHSGTGELFF.

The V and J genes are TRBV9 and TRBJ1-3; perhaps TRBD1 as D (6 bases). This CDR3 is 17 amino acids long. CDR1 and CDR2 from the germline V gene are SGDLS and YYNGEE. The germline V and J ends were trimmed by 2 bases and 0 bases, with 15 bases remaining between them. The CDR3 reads CASSVGRGANSGNTIYF. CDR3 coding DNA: TGTGCCAGCAGCGTGGGCAGGGGAGCCAACTCTGGAAACACCATATATTTT.

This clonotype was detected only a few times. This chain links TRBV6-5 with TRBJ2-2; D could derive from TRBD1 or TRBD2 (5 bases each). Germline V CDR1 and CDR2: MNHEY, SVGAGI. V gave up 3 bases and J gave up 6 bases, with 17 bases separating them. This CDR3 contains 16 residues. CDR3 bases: TGTGCCAGCAGTTATGGGACCGACCACCGGTCCGGGGAGCTGTTTTTT. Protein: CASSYGTDHRSGELFF.

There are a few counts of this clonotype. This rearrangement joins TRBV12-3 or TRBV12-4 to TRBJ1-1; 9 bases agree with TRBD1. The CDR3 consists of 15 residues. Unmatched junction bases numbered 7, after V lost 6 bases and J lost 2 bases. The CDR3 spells CASRLTGGKNTEAFF. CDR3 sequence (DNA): TGTGCCAGCAGGTTGACAGGGGGGAAAAACACTGAAGCTTTCTTT.

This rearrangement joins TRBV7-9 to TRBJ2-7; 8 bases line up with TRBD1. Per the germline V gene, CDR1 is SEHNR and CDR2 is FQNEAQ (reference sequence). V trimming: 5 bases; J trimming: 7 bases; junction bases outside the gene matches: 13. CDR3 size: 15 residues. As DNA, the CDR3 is TGTGCCAGCAGCCTTCGTTGGCAGGGGGCAAGGGAGCAGTACTTC. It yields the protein CASSLRWQGAREQYF.

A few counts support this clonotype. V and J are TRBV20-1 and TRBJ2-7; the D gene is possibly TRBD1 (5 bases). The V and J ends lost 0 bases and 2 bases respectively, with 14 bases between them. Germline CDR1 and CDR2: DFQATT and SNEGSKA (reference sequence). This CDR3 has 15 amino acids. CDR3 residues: CSARDPRQTTYEQYF. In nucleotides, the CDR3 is TGCAGTGCTAGAGATCCCCGACAGACCACCTACGAGCAGTACTTC.

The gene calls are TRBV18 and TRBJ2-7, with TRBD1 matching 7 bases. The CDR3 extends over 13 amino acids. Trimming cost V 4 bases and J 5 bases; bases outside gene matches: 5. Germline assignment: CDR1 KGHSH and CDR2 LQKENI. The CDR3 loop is CASSRDSSNEQYF. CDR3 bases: TGTGCCAGCTCACGGGACAGTAGCAACGAGCAGTACTTC.

Here the CDR3 reads CATSSYSGGFQETQYF. Written as DNA, the CDR3 is TGTGCCACCAGCTCTTATAGCGGGGGGTTCCAAGAGACCCAGTACTTC. The chain uses TRBV15 and TRBJ2-5; 10 bases align to TRBD2. The CDR3 length is 16 residues. Germline CDR1 is LNHNV and CDR2 is YYDKDF (reference sequence). V was clipped by 5 bases and J by 1 base; unmatched bases: 7. Using reference TRBV15 and TRBJ2-5 for the parts outside the CDR3, the full variable domain is DAMVIQNPRYQVTQFGKPVTLSCSQTLNHNVMYWYQQKSSQAPKLLFHYYDKDFNNEADTPDNFQSRRPNTSFCFLDIRSPGLGDTAMYLCATSSYSGGFQETQYFGPGTRLLVL.

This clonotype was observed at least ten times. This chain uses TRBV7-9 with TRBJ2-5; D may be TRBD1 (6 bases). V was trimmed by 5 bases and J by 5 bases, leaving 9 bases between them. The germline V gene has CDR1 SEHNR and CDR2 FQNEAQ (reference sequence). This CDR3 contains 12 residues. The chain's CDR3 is CASSPRGETQYF. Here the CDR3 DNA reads TGTGCCAGCAGCCCTAGGGGGGAGACCCAGTACTTC.

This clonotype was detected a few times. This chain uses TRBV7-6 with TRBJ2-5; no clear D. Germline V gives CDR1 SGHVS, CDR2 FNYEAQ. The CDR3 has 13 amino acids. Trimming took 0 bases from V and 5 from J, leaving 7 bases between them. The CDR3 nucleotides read TGTGCCAGCAGCTTAGCAGGCTGGGAGACCCAGTACTTC. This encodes CASSLAGWETQYF.

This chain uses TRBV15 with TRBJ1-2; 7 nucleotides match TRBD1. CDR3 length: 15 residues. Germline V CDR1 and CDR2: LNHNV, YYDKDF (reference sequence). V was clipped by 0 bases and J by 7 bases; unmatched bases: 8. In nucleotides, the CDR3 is TGTGCCACCAGCAGAGACAAGGGGGCAGGGTCTGGCTACACCTTC. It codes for CATSRDKGAGSGYTF.

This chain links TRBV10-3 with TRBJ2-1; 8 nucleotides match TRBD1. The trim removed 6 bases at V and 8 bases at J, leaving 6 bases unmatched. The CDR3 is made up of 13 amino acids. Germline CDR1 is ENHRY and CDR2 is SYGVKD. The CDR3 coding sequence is TGTGCCATCAGAGCGACAGGGGTCGATGAGCAGTTCTTC. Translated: CAIRATGVDEQFF.